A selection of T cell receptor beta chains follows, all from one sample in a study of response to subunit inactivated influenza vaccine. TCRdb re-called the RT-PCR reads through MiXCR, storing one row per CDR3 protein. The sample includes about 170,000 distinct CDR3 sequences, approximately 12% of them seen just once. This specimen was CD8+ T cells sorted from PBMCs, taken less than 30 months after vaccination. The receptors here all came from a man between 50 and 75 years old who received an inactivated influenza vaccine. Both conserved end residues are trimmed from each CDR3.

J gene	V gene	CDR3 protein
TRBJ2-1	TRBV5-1	ASSSLGVSVSYNEQF
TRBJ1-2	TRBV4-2	ASSQEKGSAYGYT
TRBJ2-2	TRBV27	ASSLIPGTSYLGTGELF
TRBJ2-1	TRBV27	ASSLSPGGLGEQF
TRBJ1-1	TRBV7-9	ASSSGTFRNTEAF
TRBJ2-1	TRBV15	ATSRGGREYNEQF
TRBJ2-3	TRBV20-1	SARNLGSGSDTQY
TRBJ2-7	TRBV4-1	ASSPRDSSYEQY
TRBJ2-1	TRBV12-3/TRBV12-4	ASSTSGGKAEQF
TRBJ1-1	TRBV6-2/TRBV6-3	ASVDSSNTEAF
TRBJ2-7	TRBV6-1	ASSDSNSYEQY
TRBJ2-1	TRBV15	ATSRVPDRDEQF
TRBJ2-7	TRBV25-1	ASSGQRRKGSYEQY
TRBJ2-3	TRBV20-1	SARDTGSTDTQY
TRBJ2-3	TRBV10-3	AISESIPGLVSKDTQY
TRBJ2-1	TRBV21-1	ASSKGGQGTMPLLYLLADNEQF
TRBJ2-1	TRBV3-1	ASSPGLGGFEQF
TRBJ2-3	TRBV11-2	ASSVPLLWTDTQY
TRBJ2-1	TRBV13	ASSVGTSGGIYNEQF
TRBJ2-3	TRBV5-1	ASSALQGPPDTQY
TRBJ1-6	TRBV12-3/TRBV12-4	ASSPFGVQGNYSPLH
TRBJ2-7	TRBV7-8	ASSLYPGSYEQY